This TCR beta chain is from a study of T cell repertoires in cytomegalovirus infection. Across the whole study: CMV infection and matching HLA type were both indicated by public TCR beta signatures.

Study-wide results and caveats: The cumulative frequency of public TCR beta families distinguished individuals who carried CMV together with the relevant HLA. The ex vivo response was dominated by HLA-C-restricted CMV-specific TCR beta clonotypes.

Notes on this clonotype: Its antigen is unidentified.

TCRdb analysed the reads with MiXCR anew, one entry per CDR3 protein. The table shows about 490,000 distinct CDR3 sequences, with 10% to 12% occurring only once. Germline CDR1 is LNHDA and CDR2 is SQIVND (reference sequence). V dropped 3 bases and J dropped 2; count of bases not matched to a gene: 1. The CDR3 spans 14 residues. This chain connects TRBV19 to TRBJ2-7; 10 bases are shared with TRBD1. The sample taken for sequencing was PBMCs. The sequence was collected from a human donor in good health (CMV status not recorded). Some clones in this sample may be carry-over from other donors' samples. The CDR3 nucleotides are TGTGCCAGTAGTATGGGGACAGGGGCCTACGAGCAGTACTTC. Translated: CASSMGTGAYEQYF.